This is a list of T cell receptor beta chains from one sample in a study of shared clonotypes between healthy human individuals. Libraries were prepared by immunoSEQ multiplex PCR; TCRdb keeps only in-frame clonotypes and omits some of them. The sample consists of millions of clones, around 96% of them appearing once. The sample taken for sequencing was naive CD8+ T cells sorted from blood. The source of these receptors is a man younger than 35 in good health. CDR3s include the opening cysteine and the closing phenylalanine or tryptophan. D genes are given only for firm matches. Rows give clone size only sometimes, using once, few, many, or a class for an expanded clone.

>TRBV7-9|TRBJ2-5|.|.
CASSSPQERLETQYF
TGTGCCAGCAGCTCCCCTCAAGAGCGTCTGGAGACCCAGTACTTC
>TRBV4-1|TRBJ2-7|.|TRBD2
CASSRETPSGVISYEQYF
TGCGCCAGCAGCCGAGAGACCCCTAGCGGGGTAATCTCCTACGAGCAGTACTTC
>TRBV9|TRBJ1-5|.|.
CASSVVGDQPQHF
TGTGCCAGCAGCGTAGTTGGAGATCAGCCCCAGCATTTT
>TRBV18|TRBJ1-6|.|.
CASSPTRVRDGNSPLHF
TGTGCCAGCTCACCAACTCGGGTGAGAGATGGCAATTCACCCCTCCACTTT
>TRBV6-5|TRBJ2-3|.|TRBD2
CASSYSAGATDTQYF
TGTGCCAGCAGTTACTCAGCGGGAGCAACAGATACGCAGTATTTT
>TRBV7-9|TRBJ2-7|.|.
CASSLMGDGQYF
TGTGCCAGCAGCTTAATGGGGGACGGGCAGTACTTC
>TRBV9|TRBJ2-7|.|.
CASSVGAGGGYEQYF
TGTGCCAGCAGCGTAGGGGCAGGGGGAGGGTACGAGCAGTACTTC
>TRBV4-3|TRBJ1-4|.|.
CASSQERVWEKLFF
TGCGCCAGCAGCCAAGAGAGGGTTTGGGAAAAACTGTTTTTT
>TRBV14|TRBJ2-2|once|.
CASSGMRTGELFF
TGTGCCAGCAGCGGGATGCGGACCGGGGAGCTGTTTTTT
>TRBV27|TRBJ2-1|.|TRBD2
CASIRLGASGSYNAEQFF
TGTGCCAGCATCCGTCTGGGGGCTAGCGGGTCCTACAATGCTGAGCAGTTCTTC
>TRBV19|TRBJ1-4|.|.
CASGTWDFNEKLFF
TGTGCCAGTGGGACCTGGGACTTTAATGAAAAACTGTTTTTT
>TRBV7-9|TRBJ2-2|.|.
CASSPVLGAGELFF
TGTGCCAGCAGCCCAGTATTGGGAGCCGGGGAGCTGTTTTTT
>TRBV2|TRBJ2-1|.|TRBD2
CASRITSIAGHYNEQFF
TGTGCCAGCAGAATAACTAGTATAGCGGGCCACTACAATGAGCAGTTCTTC
>TRBV29-1|TRBJ1-2|.|.
CSVESSTGGVGGYTF
TGCAGCGTTGAATCCTCTACGGGGGGCGTTGGTGGCTACACCTTC
>TRBV4-1|TRBJ2-5|.|TRBD2
CASSHPTWLAGTQETQYF
TGCGCCAGCAGCCACCCGACATGGCTAGCGGGGACTCAAGAGACCCAGTACTTC
>TRBV4-1|TRBJ2-7|.|TRBD2
CASSPRRENAEQYF
TGCGCCAGCAGCCCCAGGCGGGAGAACGCCGAGCAGTACTTC
>TRBV21-1|TRBJ1-2|.|.
CASSDWTGGNYGYTF
TGTGCCAGCAGCGATTGGACAGGGGGCAACTATGGCTACACCTTC
>TRBV9|TRBJ1-1|.|.
CASSVSRSNPNTEAFF
TGTGCCAGCAGCGTATCCCGGTCAAACCCGAACACTGAAGCTTTCTTT
>TRBV11-2|TRBJ2-7|.|.
CASSLSGGYEQYF
TGTGCCAGCAGCTTATCGGGCGGCTACGAGCAGTACTTC
>TRBV6-5|TRBJ2-1|.|.
CASSLSAVPTYNEQFF
TGTGCCAGCAGTTTATCCGCAGTCCCCACCTACAATGAGCAGTTCTTC
>TRBV9|TRBJ1-5|.|.
CASSVGEVHQPQHF
TGTGCCAGCAGCGTAGGGGAGGTTCATCAGCCCCAGCATTTT
>TRBV6-5|TRBJ2-3|.|TRBD2
CASSYVAGNTDTQYF
TGTGCCAGCAGTTACGTAGCGGGAAACACAGATACGCAGTATTTT
>TRBV11-2|TRBJ2-1|.|TRBD2
CASSLAASGGAHEQFF
TGTGCCAGCAGCTTAGCGGCTAGCGGGGGGGCGCATGAGCAGTTCTTC
>TRBV7-9|TRBJ2-1|once|.
CASSLGQRPVNEQFF
TGTGCCAGCAGCTTAGGACAGCGGCCCGTCAATGAGCAGTTCTTC
>TRBV27|TRBJ2-2|.|.
CASSFGQTGELFF
TGTGCCAGCAGTTTCGGGCAGACCGGGGAGCTGTTTTTT
>TRBV9|TRBJ1-2|.|.
CASSGGHEGYTF
TGTGCCAGCAGCGGGGGCCACGAGGGCTACACCTTC
>TRBV9|TRBJ2-3|.|.
CASSVSSRADTQYF
TGTGCCAGCAGCGTAAGTAGTCGGGCAGATACGCAGTATTTT
>TRBV7-2|TRBJ2-2|.|.
CASSLGARPNDGELFF
TGTGCCAGCAGCCTGGGGGCGCGGCCTAATGACGGGGAGCTGTTTTTT
>TRBV5-1|TRBJ2-7|.|.
CASSLDRNNHYEQYF
TGCGCCAGCAGCTTGGACAGAAATAACCACTACGAGCAGTACTTC
>TRBV5-4|TRBJ2-3|.|TRBD2
CASSLRTSGTDTQYF
TGTGCCAGCAGCTTACGGACTAGCGGAACAGATACGCAGTATTTT
>TRBV6-5|TRBJ2-1|.|.
CASSYSTPNEQFF
TGTGCCAGCAGTTACTCGACACCCAATGAGCAGTTCTTC
>TRBV2|TRBJ1-2|.|.
CASSLSQGGGNYGYTF
TGTGCCAGCAGTCTCTCCCAGGGTGGCGGAAACTATGGCTACACCTTC
>TRBV4-1|TRBJ2-7|once|.
CASSQDLGVYEQYF
TGCGCCAGCAGCCAAGATCTAGGGGTCTACGAGCAGTACTTC
>TRBV7-9|TRBJ2-5|.|.
CASSSVDSQETQYF
TGTGCCAGCAGCTCCGTGGACTCACAAGAGACCCAGTACTTC